The rows below give T cell receptor beta chains drawn from one sample of a study of cytomegalovirus exposure and HLA in healthy donors. Assay used: immunoSEQ multiplex PCR; TCRdb lists only in-frame clones, some missing. The sample lists 160,000 or so clones; under 85% were seen once. The sequenced sample was PBMCs. These receptors were taken from a man aged 50 or older in good health and CMV-seropositive. The CDR3 runs from the conserved cysteine through the conserved F or W. A D gene is named only where the DNA matches it firmly. Size is omitted from some rows. Given values are once, few, many or a class for expanded clones.

d_call	v_call	clone_size	j_call	cdr3_aa	cdr3_nt
NA	TRBV7-8	NA	TRBJ1-5	CASSVRGADQPQHF	TGTGCCAGCAGCGTCCGGGGGGCCGATCAGCCCCAGCATTTT
NA	TRBV30	NA	TRBJ1-6	CAWSGQNNSPLHF	TGTGCCTGGAGCGGACAGAATAATTCACCCCTCCACTTT
TRBD1	TRBV15	once	TRBJ1-2	CATSRGGTGEGYTF	TGTGCCACCAGCAGAGGTGGGACAGGGGAGGGCTACACCTTC
NA	TRBV9	NA	TRBJ2-3	CASSRYTDTQYF	TGTGCCAGCAGCCGCTACACAGATACGCAGTATTTT
TRBD1	TRBV7-9	NA	TRBJ1-1	CSSSGTGGTLNTEAFF	TGTTCCAGCAGCGGGACAGGGGGCACATTGAACACTGAAGCTTTCTTT
NA	TRBV6-5	NA	TRBJ1-3	CASSSQQGRRNTIYF	TGTGCCAGCAGTTCCCAACAGGGTCGGAGAAACACCATATATTTT
NA	TRBV5-1	NA	TRBJ1-4	CASSLRGSEKLFF	TGCGCCAGCAGCCTCAGGGGAAGTGAAAAACTGTTTTTT
TRBD1	TRBV4-1	once	TRBJ2-7	CASSQIQGAYEQYF	TGCGCCAGCAGCCAGATACAGGGGGCCTACGAGCAGTACTTC
NA	TRBV28	NA	TRBJ1-5	CASSHSNQPQHF	TGTGCCAGCAGTCATAGCAATCAGCCCCAGCATTTT
NA	TRBV28	NA	TRBJ2-5	CASRGQRETQYF	TGTGCCAGCAGGGGGCAAAGGGAGACCCAGTACTTC
NA	TRBV7-9	NA	TRBJ2-2	CASTPEVNTGELFF	TGTGCCAGCACCCCCGAGGTGAACACCGGGGAGCTGTTTTTT
TRBD1	TRBV5-1	NA	TRBJ2-7	CASSLPDRTNYEQYF	TGCGCCAGCAGCCTCCCGGACAGGACGAACTACGAGCAGTACTTC
NA	TRBV21-1	NA	TRBJ1-5	CASSKGCPAGGNQPQHF	TGTGCCAGCAGCAAAGGTTGTCCGGCAGGGGGCAATCAGCCCCAGCATTTT
NA	TRBV7-2	NA	TRBJ1-1	CASSSRSTAMNTEAFF	TGTGCCAGCAGCTCACGATCGACAGCTATGAACACTGAAGCTTTCTTT
TRBD2	TRBV5-1	NA	TRBJ2-7	CASSADGGGLAGLSYEQYF	TGCGCCAGCAGCGCGGATGGGGGGGGACTAGCGGGGCTCTCCTACGAGCAGTACTTC
TRBD2	TRBV7-2	NA	TRBJ2-5	CASSLTRSASGEAQYF	TGTGCCAGCAGCTTAACTCGGTCGGCTAGCGGGGAGGCCCAGTACTTC
NA	TRBV30	once	TRBJ2-7	CAWTPGLDEQYF	TGTGCCTGGACCCCAGGGTTGGACGAGCAGTACTTC
TRBD1	TRBV29-1	NA	TRBJ1-1	CSVWTGENTEAFF	TGCAGCGTCTGGACAGGGGAGAACACTGAAGCTTTCTTT
TRBD2	TRBV29-1	NA	TRBJ2-5	CSVGRGARETQYF	TGCAGCGTTGGGCGGGGGGCCAGGGAGACCCAGTACTTC
NA	TRBV7-8	NA	TRBJ1-4	CASSLQGLGDEKLFF	TGTGCCAGTAGCTTGCAGGGGCTGGGAGATGAAAAACTGTTTTTT
TRBD2	TRBV6-5	NA	TRBJ2-1	CASSRAGDEQFF	TGTGCCAGCAGTCGAGCGGGGGATGAGCAGTTCTTC
NA	TRBV5-4	NA	TRBJ2-7	CASSSGTSLRYEQYF	TGTGCCAGCAGCTCCGGGACATCGTTACGCTACGAGCAGTACTTC
NA	TRBV27	once	TRBJ1-1	CASTLSPPSGVNTEAFF	TGTGCCAGCACCCTTAGCCCCCCCTCAGGGGTGAACACTGAAGCTTTCTTT
NA	TRBV1	NA	TRBJ1-5	CTSSQDRVTDHQPQHF	TGCACCAGCAGCCAAGATCGGGTGACCGACCATCAGCCCCAGCATTTT
TRBD1	TRBV27	NA	TRBJ1-5	CASRVLQGSNQPQHF	TGTGCCAGCAGGGTATTACAGGGGAGCAATCAGCCCCAGCATTTT
TRBD1	TRBV30	NA	TRBJ2-5	CAGAAGTEETQYF	TGTGCCGGAGCTGCAGGGACAGAAGAGACCCAGTACTTC
TRBD2	TRBV28	NA	TRBJ2-1	CASRSRGGRGENEQFF	TGTGCCAGTAGATCGAGGGGCGGGAGGGGGGAGAATGAGCAGTTCTTC
TRBD2	TRBV6-5	NA	TRBJ2-1	CASRLAGNDEQFF	TGTGCCAGCCGACTAGCGGGGAACGATGAGCAGTTCTTC